The T cell receptor (beta chain) under discussion was sequenced for a study of blood T cell repertoires in COVID-19. Across the whole study: Some COVID-19 samples were acute and others convalescent; all came from the United States, Italy and Spain. Sample material is recorded as cDNA or gDNA derived from T cells, B-cell-depleted T cells, or PBMCs.

CDR1 is SNHLY and CDR2 is FYNNEI in the germline V gene. The germline V and J ends were trimmed by 5 bases and 1 base, with 11 bases remaining between them. The CDR3 runs to 14 residues. Original methodology: Estimation of nucleated cell counts relied on the amplification of reference gene primers. Here immunoSEQ multiplex PCR was the method, and the copy in TCRdb shows in-frame clones only, minus some. V and J calls and clone size are those listed in that table; D and trimming were worked out from the DNA. The sample lists more than 130,000 clones; about 86% were seen once. This sequence joins TRBV2 and TRBJ1-1, with D uncertain. The TCR originated in a woman between 40 and 55 years old with acute or convalescent COVID-19. Sequenced: peripheral blood. The CDR3 sequence: CASSTGLGNTEAFF. The CDR3 DNA sequence: TGTGCCAGCAGTACTGGACTCGGGAACACTGAAGCTTTCTTT.